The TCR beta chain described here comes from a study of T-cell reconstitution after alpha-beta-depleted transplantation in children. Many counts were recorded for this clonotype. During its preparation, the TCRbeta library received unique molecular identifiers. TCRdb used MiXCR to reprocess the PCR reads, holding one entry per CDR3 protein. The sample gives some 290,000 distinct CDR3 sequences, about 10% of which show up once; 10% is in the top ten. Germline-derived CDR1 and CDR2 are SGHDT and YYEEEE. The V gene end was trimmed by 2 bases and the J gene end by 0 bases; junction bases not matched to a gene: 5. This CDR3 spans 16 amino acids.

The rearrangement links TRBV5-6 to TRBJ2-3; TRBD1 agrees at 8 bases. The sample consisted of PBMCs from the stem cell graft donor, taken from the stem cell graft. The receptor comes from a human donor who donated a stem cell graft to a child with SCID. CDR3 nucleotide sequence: TGTGCCAGCAGCTTTTACAGGGGGAGTAGCACAGATACGCAGTATTTT. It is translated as CASSFYRGSSTDTQYF.